Listed here are 28 T cell receptor beta chains from one sample, sequenced in a study of blood T cell repertoires in COVID-19. Assay used: immunoSEQ multiplex PCR; TCRdb lists only in-frame clones, some missing. The sample contains around 18,000 clones, roughly 80% of which appear only once. The sequencing input was peripheral blood. All receptors come from a man at least 80 years old with acute or convalescent COVID-19.

This clone was detected once. J is TRBJ2-1 and V is TRBV9; D is unclear. Looked up from germline, CDR1 is SGDLS and CDR2 is YYNGEE. The CDR3 is 13 amino acids. Trimming shortened V by 0 bases and J by 5 bases, and 6 bases separated the two germline ends. The CDR3 region has the DNA TGTGCCAGCAGCGTAGTAGGAGACAATGAGCAGTTCTTC. Translation: CASSVVGDNEQFF.

V is TRBV12-2 and J is TRBJ2-3; TRBD2, the D gene given by the table, was not confirmed from the DNA. TRBV12-2 counts as a pseudogene. This CDR3 spans 19 amino acids. The CDR3 sequence: CASRLVYRGGLVYTDTQYF. DNA for the CDR3: TGTGCAAGTCGCTTAGTGTATCGCGGGGGGCTTGTTTACACAGATACGCAGTATTTT.

The chain carries TRBV7-2 and TRBJ2-3; 12 bases map to TRBD2. The CDR3 is 17 amino acids. V shed 0 bases and J 6 bases; nucleotides not matched to a gene: 7. Germline V gives CDR1 SGHTA, CDR2 FQGNSA. Here the CDR3 reads CASSLAPSSGGDDTQYF. For the CDR3, the DNA is TGTGCCAGCAGCTTAGCACCATCTAGCGGGGGGGACGATACGCAGTATTTT.

In DNA, the CDR3 is TGCAGCGTTGAAGACCCTCTGGCCTATGGCTACACCTTC. Amino acids: CSVEDPLAYGYTF. V and J are TRBV29-1 and TRBJ1-2; D not certain. Germline CDR1 reads SQVTM; CDR2 reads ANQGSEA. This CDR3 comprises 13 residues. Trimming left V 0 bases short and J 4 bases short, with 9 bases between. The full variable domain, in which reference TRBV29-1 and TRBJ1-2 provide the parts outside the CDR3, is SAVISQKPSRDICQRGTSLTIQCQVDSQVTMMFWYRQQPGQSLTLIATANQGSEATYESGFVIDKFPISRPNLTFSTLTVSNMSPEDSSIYLCSVEDPLAYGYTFGSGTRLTVV.

This clone has only one observation. The chain is built from TRBV18 and TRBJ1-1, with 7 bases lining up with TRBD1. V lost 8 bases, J lost 2 bases, and 11 bases stayed unmatched. The CDR3 has 15 amino acids. CDR1 KGHSH and CDR2 LQKENI come from the germline V gene. The CDR3 coding sequence is TGTGCCAGCCCTCGCGACAGGGCCGACAACACTGAAGCTTTCTTT. It specifies CASPRDRADNTEAFF.

This clone was seen only a few times. The V gene is TRBV6-5, the J gene TRBJ2-7, with TRBD2 identical over 7 bases. Germline V gene sequence: CDR1 MNHEY, CDR2 SVGAGI. The CDR3 covers 16 residues. V lost 4 bases to trimming and J lost 4 bases; unmatched junction nucleotides: 13. The CDR3 DNA sequence: TGTGCCAGCAGTTTCCAGGCGGGTTCGGGACTATACGAGCAGTACTTC. It is translated as CASSFQAGSGLYEQYF.

The chain recombines TRBV7-6 with TRBJ1-1; TRBD1 agrees at 8 bases. The CDR3 totals 13 residues. Germline values: CDR1 SGHVS, CDR2 FNYEAQ. Unmatched junction bases numbered 4, after V lost 5 bases and J lost 5 bases. CDR3 region: CASSHRGATEAFF. CDR3 nucleotide sequence: TGTGCCAGCAGCCACAGGGGGGCGACTGAAGCTTTCTTT.

The chain links TRBV11-2 to TRBJ1-1, with 8 bases fitting TRBD1. Germline V gives CDR1 SGHAT, CDR2 FQNNGV. The CDR3 runs to 14 residues. V lost 5 bases, J lost 1 base, and 3 bases stayed unmatched. Here the CDR3 reads CASSPGTGNTEAFF. In DNA, the CDR3 is TGTGCCAGCAGCCCCGGGACAGGGAACACTGAAGCTTTCTTT.

The V and J genes are TRBV5-1 and TRBJ1-4; 9 bases align to TRBD1. The CDR3 length is 15 residues. Trimming took 5 bases from V and 7 from J; bases not matched to a gene: 9. The germline V gene encodes CDR1 SGHRS and CDR2 YFSETQ. In DNA form, the CDR3 reads TGCGCCAGCAGTAAGATGGACAGGGGAAGTGAAAAACTGTTTTTT. As protein: CASSKMDRGSEKLFF.

CDR3 amino acids: CASSFSRRLRAETQYF. The CDR3 region has the DNA TGTGCCAGCAGCTTTTCGCGAAGGTTGAGGGCAGAGACCCAGTACTTC. The genes are TRBV7-8 and TRBJ2-5; maybe TRBD2 (5 bases). The germline V gene has CDR1 SGHVS and CDR2 FQNEAQ. The germline V and J ends were trimmed by 3 bases and 4 bases, with 18 bases remaining between them. This CDR3 comprises 16 residues.

CDR3 loop: CASSSGGAGESDTQYF. The DNA of the CDR3 is TGTGCCAGTAGTAGTGGGGGGGCCGGGGAGTCCGATACGCAGTATTTT. V gene TRBV19 combines with J gene TRBJ2-3, with a tentative D call TRBD2 (7 bases). The CDR3 extends over 16 amino acids. Trimming took off 4 bases at V and 6 bases at J, with 20 bases between the two ends. Looked up from germline, CDR1 is LNHDA and CDR2 is SQIVND (reference sequence).

The chain carries TRBV24-1 and TRBJ2-5; TRBD2 agrees at 7 bases. The V segment lost 7 bases and the J segment 1 base; nucleotides outside the gene matches: 8. In germline, CDR1 is KGHDR, CDR2 SFDVKD. This CDR3 spans 15 amino acids. The CDR3 DNA sequence: TGTGCCACCAGCGGAGGGGAGGGTATCCAAGAGACCCAGTACTTC. Its protein is CATSGGEGIQETQYF.

The table lists this clone with a count of one. The chain combines TRBV11-1 with TRBJ1-1, with a tentative D call TRBD1 (5 bases). Germline CDR1 SGHAT, CDR2 FQDESV (reference sequence). Trimming removed 10 bases from V and 2 bases from J, with 17 bases in between. The length of the CDR3 is 14 residues. In DNA, the CDR3 is TGTGCCACCAGAAAAGACAGCTTTAACACTGAAGCTTTCTTT. Amino acids: CATRKDSFNTEAFF.

The rearrangement joins TRBV27 to TRBJ2-1; a possible D gene is TRBD1 (5 bases). The germline V and J ends were trimmed by 7 bases and 4 bases, with 14 bases remaining between them. In germline, CDR1 is MNHEY, CDR2 SMNVEV (reference sequence). This CDR3 is 14 amino acids long. Here the CDR3 reads CASTPAGNYNEQFF. The CDR3 nucleotides read TGTGCCAGCACCCCTGCAGGGAATTACAATGAGCAGTTCTTC.

The chain joins TRBV3-1 (or the pseudogene TRBV3-2) to TRBJ1-2; D possibly corresponds to TRBD1 (6 bases). This CDR3 has 15 amino acids. The ends were cut back, 0 bases at V and 8 bases at J, with 16 bases in the middle. Germline CDR1 and CDR2: LGHDT and YNNKEL (reference sequence). The CDR3 nucleotides read TGTGCCAGCAGCCAAGAAGTAGGGGGGGCGTTCGGCTACACCTTC. Translation gives CASSQEVGGAFGYTF.

The chain has TRBV2 and TRBJ2-7, with D perhaps TRBD2 (5 bases). Deletions cut 3 bases from V and 7 bases from J, with 10 bases between. The germline CDR1 and CDR2 sequences are SNHLY and FYNNEI. The CDR3 totals 12 residues. CDR3 DNA sequence: TGTGCCAGCAGTGACCCGGGGTTGGAGCAGTACTTC. Residues: CASSDPGLEQYF.

This clone showed up just once. The rearrangement links TRBV7-9 to TRBJ1-2; TRBD1 matches at 9 bases. Trimming removed 5 bases from V and 6 bases from J; junction bases left unmatched: 1. CDR1 is SEHNR, CDR2 FQNEAQ, per germline (reference sequence). The CDR3 spans 12 residues. The CDR3 reads CASSGTGHGYTF. The CDR3 nucleotides read TGTGCCAGCAGCGGGACAGGGCATGGCTACACCTTC.

The rearrangement uses TRBV7-6 and TRBJ1-6; TRBD1 is a possible D gene (6 bases). CDR1 is SGHVS, CDR2 FNYEAQ, per germline. This CDR3 region has 15 residues. Trimming cost V 4 bases and J 7 bases, with 14 bases left between them. CDR3 DNA: TGTGCCAGCAGCTCAGGGGCAACAGGGAATTCACCCCTCCACTTT. It codes for CASSSGATGNSPLHF.

The chain uses TRBV9 and TRBJ2-1; weak D call: TRBD2 (5 bases). Germline lookup yields CDR1 SGDLS and CDR2 YYNGEE. The CDR3 runs to 16 residues. V was trimmed by 0 bases and J by 4 bases, leaving 14 bases between them. CDR3 nucleotide sequence: TGTGCCAGCAGCGTAGTGCCTAGCATCTGGTACAATGAGCAGTTCTTC. Residues: CASSVVPSIWYNEQFF. Full variable domain (remainder filled in from reference TRBV9 and TRBJ2-1): DSGVTQTPKHLITATGQRVTLRCSPRSGDLSVYWYQQSLDQGLQFLIQYYNGEERAKGNILERFSAQQFPDLHSELNLSSLELGDSALYFCASSVVPSIWYNEQFFGPGTRLTVL.

The V call is TRBV7-8, the J call TRBJ1-5, with 7 positions matching TRBD1. With V trimmed by 0 bases and J by 4 bases, 3 bases remained unmatched. CDR3 length: 15 residues. CDR1 and CDR2 (germline): SGHVS, FQNEAQ. DNA of the CDR3: TGTGCCAGCAGCTTAGCCAGGGGGGAAAATCAGCCCCAGCATTTT. Protein sequence: CASSLARGENQPQHF.

Only a few counts were recorded for this clone. J is TRBJ1-2 and V is TRBV19, with 7 bases fitting TRBD1. CDR1 is LNHDA, CDR2 SQIVND, per germline (reference sequence). V gave up 8 bases and J gave up 1 base; unmatched junction bases: 10. There are 15 residues in the CDR3. CDR3 residues: CASRDRDRLNYGYTF. The CDR3 DNA sequence: TGTGCCAGTCGTGACCGGGACAGACTTAACTATGGCTACACCTTC.

The V call is TRBV3-1 (or the pseudogene TRBV3-2), the J call TRBJ1-4, with 8 bases that match TRBD1. J was trimmed by 8 bases and V by 3 bases; bases with no gene match: 8. The CDR3 covers 15 residues. Germline V gene sequence: CDR1 LGHDT, CDR2 YNNKEL (reference sequence). The chain's CDR3 is CASSQADRVGEKLFF. The CDR3 nucleotides read TGTGCCAGCAGCCAGGCGGACAGGGTTGGGGAAAAACTGTTTTTT.

This chain links TRBV18 with TRBJ1-2; weak D call: TRBD1 (5 bases). The CDR3 totals 15 residues. Germline CDR1 reads KGHSH; CDR2 reads LQKENI. Trimming removed 3 bases at V and 2 bases at J, with 13 bases between. In DNA form, the CDR3 reads TGTGCCAGCTCACCGGGGGGGAGTCCAAACTATGGCTACACCTTC. Amino acids: CASSPGGSPNYGYTF.

In this sample, this clone turned up a few times. CDR3 in DNA: TGTGCCAGCAGCCCTCAGGGTGCTGAGCAGTTCTTC. It codes for CASSPQGAEQFF. V usage is TRBV11-3 and J usage is TRBJ2-1, with a tentative D call TRBD1 (5 bases). V was pared by 5 bases and J by 9 bases, with 11 bases between. This CDR3 region has 12 residues. Looked up from germline, CDR1 is SGHNT and CDR2 is YENEEA.

J is TRBJ1-5 and V is TRBV28; 8 bases match TRBD1. Germline V lookup: CDR1 MDHEN, CDR2 SYDVKM. V lost 3 bases and J lost 4; bases outside the gene matches: 5. The CDR3 runs 15 residues. This chain's CDR3 is CASSFSDRVNQPQHF. The CDR3 region has the DNA TGTGCCAGCAGTTTCTCGGACAGGGTTAATCAGCCCCAGCATTTT.

J is TRBJ1-5 and V is TRBV2, with 10 bases identical to TRBD1. V dropped 7 bases and J dropped 1; count of bases not matched to a gene: 4. The germline gives CDR1 SNHLY, CDR2 FYNNEI. The CDR3 sequence is 15 residues long. The CDR3 here is CASIGTGASNQPQHF. CDR3 bases: TGTGCCAGCATTGGGACAGGGGCGAGCAATCAGCCCCAGCATTTT.

In its sample, this clone was seen a few times. This chain joins TRBV18 and TRBJ1-5, with D tentatively TRBD1 (6 bases). Trimming took off 4 bases at V and 9 bases at J, with 19 bases between the two ends. This CDR3 is 15 amino acids long. Germline V lookup: CDR1 KGHSH, CDR2 LQKENI. The CDR3 protein is CASSQAGDKRGPQHF. The CDR3 bases are TGTGCCAGCTCACAAGCCGGGGACAAGAGAGGGCCCCAGCATTTT.

This clone showed up just once. V gene TRBV7-3 combines with J gene TRBJ2-1; 9 bases are shared with TRBD1. Germline V CDR1 and CDR2: SGHTA, FQGTGA. The CDR3 extends over 15 amino acids. Trimming removed 5 bases from V and 6 bases from J; junction bases left unmatched: 8. The CDR3 DNA sequence: TGTGCCAGCAGCGGGACAGGGCGGCCGGGCAATGAGCAGTTCTTC. Its protein product is CASSGTGRPGNEQFF.